This TCR beta chain was identified in a study of T cell responses to AZD1222 COVID-19 vaccine. Generated by immunoSEQ multiplex PCR, the TCRdb table keeps only in-frame clones and is missing some. The repertoire holds some 130,000 clones, 70% to 90% seen once, with 1.9% in the top ten. This clone was seen a single time. No antigen is known for it. The same CDR3 also results from other DNA sequences found in this sample. Study observations and caveats: Most donors were white British and more were female, and clonal diversity was possibly underestimated.

The sequence derives from an adult in good health. Material: peripheral blood, obtained on day 0 of AZD1222 vaccination.

This chain's CDR3 is CASSSEGGNQPQHF. In nucleotides, the CDR3 is TGCGCCAGCAGCTCCGAAGGGGGCAATCAGCCCCAGCATTTT. The chain recombines TRBV5-1 with TRBJ1-5; TRBD1 is a possible D gene (5 bases). The ends were cut back, 3 bases at V and 2 bases at J, with 9 bases in the middle. The germline CDR1 and CDR2 sequences are SGHRS and YFSETQ. CDR3 size: 14 residues. Looking up the rest from reference TRBV5-1 and TRBJ1-5 gives the full variable domain: KAGVTQTPRYLIKTRGQQVTLSCSPISGHRSVSWYQQTPGQGLQFLFEYFSETQRNKGNFPGRFSGRQFSNSRSEMNVSTLELGDSALYLCASSSEGGNQPQHFGDGTRLSIL.